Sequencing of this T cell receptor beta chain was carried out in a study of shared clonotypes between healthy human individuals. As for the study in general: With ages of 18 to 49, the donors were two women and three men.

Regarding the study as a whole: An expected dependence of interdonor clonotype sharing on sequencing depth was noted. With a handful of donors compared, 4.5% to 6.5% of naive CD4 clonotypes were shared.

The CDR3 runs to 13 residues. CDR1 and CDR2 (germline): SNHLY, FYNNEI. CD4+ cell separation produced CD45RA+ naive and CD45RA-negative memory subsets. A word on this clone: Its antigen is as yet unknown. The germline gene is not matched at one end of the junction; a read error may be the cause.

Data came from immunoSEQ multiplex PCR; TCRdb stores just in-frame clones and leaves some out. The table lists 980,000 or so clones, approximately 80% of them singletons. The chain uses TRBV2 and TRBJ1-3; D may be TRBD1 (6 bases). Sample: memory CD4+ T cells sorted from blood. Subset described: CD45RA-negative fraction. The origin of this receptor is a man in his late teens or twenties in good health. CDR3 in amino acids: CASKTGPGNTIYF. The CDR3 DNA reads TGTGCCAGCAAAACAGGGCCTGGGAACACCATATATTTT.